This TCR beta chain comes out of a study of blood T cell repertoires in COVID-19. Study as a whole: From T cells, B-cell-depleted T cells, or PBMCs came the material, which was cDNA or gDNA.

Per the original methods: Scientists estimated how many nucleated cells there were by amplifying reference gene primers. Sequencing was performed with immunoSEQ multiplex PCR; in TCRdb, only in-frame clones are kept and a portion is missing. The DNA gave D and trimming, while V, J and clone size come from that table. The table records a few hundred thousand clones, 70% to 90% of them present only once. The study counted Cohort 3 donors as recovered given two negative PCRs, clearance, or symptom resolution. There are 17 residues in the CDR3. The germline V gene has CDR1 MNHNY and CDR2 SVGAGI (reference sequence). Trimming took 5 bases from V and 0 from J; bases not matched to a gene: 10.

The specimen was PBMCs or T cells enriched from blood (not recorded which). The chain is built from TRBV6-6 and TRBJ2-1; 7 bases match TRBD1. This receptor was identified in a woman under 30 who had recovered from COVID-19. CDR3 sequence (DNA): TGTGCCAGCAGTCCCCTGCCCGGGGACAGCTCCTACAATGAGCAGTTCTTC. This gives the protein CASSPLPGDSSYNEQFF.